The clone carrying this TCR beta chain has only a few counts. Its antigen is currently unknown. This sample was included in a study of blood T cells in healthy people across ages. Study outcomes and limitations: There was no known CMV status for donors, so expanded clonotype changes were possibly confounded.

Alongside a J-beta primer mix, a sample-barcoded 5' primer served in a second PCR lasting roughly 6 to 11 cycles. MiXCR was run by TCRdb on the 5' RACE reads, yielding one entry per CDR3 protein. Of some 860,000 distinct CDR3 sequences listed, 56% are singletons. This CDR3 comprises 11 residues. Germline CDR1 is SQVTM and CDR2 is ANQGSEA. V lost 6 bases, J lost 5 bases, and 10 bases lay in between. The specimen was blood. The J gene is TRBJ2-5, the V gene TRBV29-1; TRBD2 might be the D (5 bases). This receptor was obtained from a man aged 35 to 55 in good health. CDR3 amino acids: CSVRRGETQYF. The CDR3 region has the DNA TGCAGCGTGCGACGGGGTGAGACCCAGTACTTC.